The 5 T cell receptor beta chains below were found in one sample sequenced in a study of CD8 T cells in Susac syndrome. An amount of RNA that ranged from roughly 0.5 to 1 ug was reverse transcribed with random hexamers. Using its own MiXCR run on the immunoSEQ multiplex PCR reads, TCRdb lists one record per CDR3 protein. The table lists about 200,000 distinct CDR3 sequences, 95% of them singletons, with approximately 0.082% in the top ten. The source material was CD4+ T cells from PBMCs. The source of these receptors is a human donor with multiple sclerosis.

The chain joins TRBV24-1 to TRBJ2-7; D ambiguous. The V gene lost 3 bases and the J gene lost 2 bases, with 16 bases spanning the gap. Germline-derived CDR1 and CDR2 are KGHDR and SFDVKD. CDR3 length: 16 amino acids. CDR3 protein: CATSDPPDGSPYEQYV. The CDR3 bases are TGTGCCACCAGTGATCCACCAGACGGATCCCCCTACGAGCAGTACGTC.

The genes are TRBV19 and TRBJ2-4, with unresolved D. The V gene lost 5 bases and the J gene lost 0 bases, with 11 bases spanning the gap. The CDR3 is 15 residues long. CDR1 is LNHDA and CDR2 is SQIVND in the germline V gene (reference sequence). The CDR3, as DNA: TGTGCCAGTAGTTCAATGTGGGCAGCCAAAAACATTCAGTACTTC. Encoded protein: CASSSMWAAKNIQYF.

The chain employs TRBV20-1 and TRBJ1-2, with D perhaps matching TRBD1 (5 bases). This CDR3 comprises 13 residues. Trimming stripped 1 base from V and 4 bases from J, with 10 bases between. Per germline, CDR1 DFQATT and CDR2 SNEGSKA (reference sequence). The CDR3 protein is CSARVGGFYGYTF. The CDR3 nucleotides read TGCAGTGCTAGAGTCGGGGGGTTCTATGGCTACACCTTC.

The chain links TRBV20-1 to TRBJ2-5; D is uncertain. The germline V gene has CDR1 DFQATT and CDR2 SNEGSKA (reference sequence). V lost 0 bases and J 5 bases, leaving 13 bases between the germline ends. The length of the CDR3 is 14 residues. CDR3 region: CSARDLRNGETQYF. The CDR3 bases are TGCAGTGCTAGAGATCTGAGGAACGGGGAGACCCAGTACTTC.

This chain uses TRBV7-9 with TRBJ1-2; D unclear. This CDR3 spans 14 amino acids. The germline V gene encodes CDR1 SEHNR and CDR2 FQNEAQ (reference sequence). V was trimmed by 4 bases and J by 0 bases, leaving 9 bases between them. CDR3 amino acids: CASSYGETNYGYTF. CDR3 coding DNA: TGTGCCAGCAGCTACGGAGAGACTAACTATGGCTACACCTTC.